This T cell receptor beta chain was found in a study of control samples from healthy donors and cancer patients. The CDR3 contains 13 residues. With 6 bases removed from V and 4 bases from J, the gap between germline ends came to 10 bases. Germline V CDR1 and CDR2: LGHDT, YNNKEL (reference sequence). The method was immunoSEQ multiplex PCR; TCRdb's version includes in-frame clones alone and lacks a portion of them. The data hold approximately 150,000 clones, with roughly nine tenths observed a single time. The sample comprised blood. The chain carries TRBV3-1 (or the pseudogene TRBV3-2) and TRBJ1-3; unclear D gene. This clonotype was obtained from a young man in good health. CDR3 nucleotide sequence: TGTGCCAGCAGTAGATTAAGAGGAAACACCATATATTTT. Translating gives CASSRLRGNTIYF.